This T cell receptor (beta chain) came from a study of T cells after yellow fever vaccination. Notes on the study in general: A large majority of primary-vaccination clones showed up again after the booster (approximately 96% CD4, roughly 91% CD8).

This clonotype was recorded only once. By 5'RACE template switching, TCR cDNA was produced, with a universal primer site and UMIs added in the process. In TCRdb, the 5' RACE reads were re-called with MiXCR into one record per CDR3 protein. The sample carries over 25,000 distinct CDR3 sequences, about 5.5% recorded once. Source: PBMCs, either bulk or a sorted T-cell subset (CD4+, CD8+, memory, or dextramer-sorted; not recorded which), taken 15 days after the yellow fever booster vaccination. The receptor was derived from a young man who received the YFV17D yellow fever vaccine.

CDR3 in DNA: TGTGCCAGCAGCCCAGGGCTACTCTGCGATGAAAAACTGTTTTTT. It specifies CASSPGLLCDEKLFF. The chain uses TRBV5-6 and TRBJ1-4; D may be TRBD1 (5 bases). The length of the CDR3 is 15 residues. The V gene's germline CDR1 is SGHDT and CDR2 YYEEEE. The V end was cut by 4 bases, the J end by 6 bases, with 16 bases between.